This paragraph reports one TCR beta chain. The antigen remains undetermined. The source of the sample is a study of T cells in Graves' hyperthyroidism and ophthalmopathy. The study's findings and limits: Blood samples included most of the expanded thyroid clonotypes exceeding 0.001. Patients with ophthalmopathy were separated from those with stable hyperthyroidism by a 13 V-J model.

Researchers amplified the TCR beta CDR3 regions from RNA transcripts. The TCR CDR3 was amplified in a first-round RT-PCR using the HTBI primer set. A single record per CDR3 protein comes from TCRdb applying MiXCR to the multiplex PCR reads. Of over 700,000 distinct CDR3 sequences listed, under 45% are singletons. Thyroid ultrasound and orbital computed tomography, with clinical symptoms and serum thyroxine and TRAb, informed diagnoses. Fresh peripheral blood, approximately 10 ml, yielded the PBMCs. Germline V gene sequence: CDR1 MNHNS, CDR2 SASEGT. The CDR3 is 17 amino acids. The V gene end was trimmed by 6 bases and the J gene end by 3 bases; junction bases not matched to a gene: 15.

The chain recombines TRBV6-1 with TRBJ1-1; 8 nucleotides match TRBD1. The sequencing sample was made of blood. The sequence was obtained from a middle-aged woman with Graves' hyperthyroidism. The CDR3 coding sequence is TGTGCCAGCAGGAGAACCGGGACAGGAGGGCCCTACACTGAAGCTTTCTTT. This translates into CASRRTGTGGPYTEAFF.